This TCR beta chain was documented in a study of T cells expressing NK-cell markers. Findings of the study overall: Dominant NKG2C+ clonotype frequencies of about 1.0-7.0% of CD8+ T cells were measured in about 6 donors. Where a few donors were concerned, these clonotypes also led the CD3+CD56-NKG2C+ fraction. It remained uncertain whether the expanded NKG2C+ T cell clones were specific for HCMV antigens.

In regard to this clonotype: Its target is unknown.

UMIs accompanied the 5'RACE template switching by which TCR beta cDNA was made. TCRdb re-analyzed the 5' RACE reads; it lists each CDR3 protein once, without DNA. This sample contains approximately 150,000 distinct CDR3 sequences. Input material: blood T cells: a sorted CD56 or NKG2C T cell subset, CD4+ or CD8+ T cells, or bulk PBMC T cells (not recorded which). The sequence was obtained from a woman between 18 and 70 years old in good health.

CDR3 sequence reads: CASSLTFGYEQYF. The chain has TRBV11-2 and TRBJ2-7. Per the germline V gene, CDR1 is SGHAT and CDR2 is FQNNGV. CDR3 length: 13 amino acids.